These T cell receptor beta chains were read from a single sample in a study of shared T cell receptors in the human thymus. The table came from immunoSEQ multiplex PCR; TCRdb's copy has only in-frame clones and leaves some out. The sample shows about 500,000 clones, approximately 78% of them seen only once. The data also belong to a second study, concerning human thymus T cells.

The material sequenced was thymocytes. The receptors were gathered from a boy in the first two years of life with a congenital heart defect. The CDR3 runs from the conserved cysteine through the conserved F or W. Fields, in order: V gene, D gene, clone size, J gene, CDR3 DNA, CDR3 protein. The D gene is left open where the match is weak. Clone size, where shown, is once, few, many, or a class for clones that have expanded.

V gene: TRBV18; D gene: .; clone size: few; J gene: TRBJ2-7; CDR3 DNA: TGTGCCAGCTCACCTGGGACACCATACGAGCAGTACTTC; CDR3 protein: CASSPGTPYEQYF
V gene: TRBV4-3; D gene: .; clone size: .; J gene: TRBJ2-7; CDR3 DNA: TGCGCCAGCAGCCAAGAGAGGAGGGGACCGTCCTACGAGCAGTACTTC; CDR3 protein: CASSQERRGPSYEQYF
V gene: TRBV10-3; D gene: TRBD2; clone size: .; J gene: TRBJ2-5; CDR3 DNA: TGTGCCATCAGTGACCGGACTATAGCGGGGGCCCAAGAGACCCAGTACTTC; CDR3 protein: CAISDRTIAGAQETQYF
V gene: TRBV7-2; D gene: TRBD1; clone size: .; J gene: TRBJ2-5; CDR3 DNA: TGTGCCAGCAACTGTCTCGAGAACAGGGGTCCCCTAGAGACCCAGTACTTC; CDR3 protein: CASNCLENRGPLETQYF
V gene: TRBV5-6; D gene: .; clone size: .; J gene: TRBJ2-7; CDR3 DNA: TGTGCCAGCAGCCACGTTCCTAACTACGAGCAGTACTTC; CDR3 protein: CASSHVPNYEQYF
V gene: TRBV5-4; D gene: .; clone size: .; J gene: TRBJ1-1; CDR3 DNA: TGTGCCAGCAGCTATGAGGAGATGAACACTGAAGCTTTCTTT; CDR3 protein: CASSYEEMNTEAFF
V gene: TRBV5-3; D gene: TRBD1; clone size: once; J gene: TRBJ2-7; CDR3 DNA: TGTGCCAGAAGCTTTAAGGGGGCGAACCCCTACGAGCAGTACTTC; CDR3 protein: CARSFKGANPYEQYF
V gene: TRBV7-9; D gene: TRBD2; clone size: .; J gene: TRBJ2-7; CDR3 DNA: TGTGCCAGCAGCTTTCCTGATCCGGGACTAGCGGGAGTCGCCTACGAGCAGTACTTC; CDR3 protein: CASSFPDPGLAGVAYEQYF
V gene: TRBV30; D gene: .; clone size: once; J gene: TRBJ1-1; CDR3 DNA: TGTGCCTGCCCAGGGGTTACTGAAGCTTTCTTT; CDR3 protein: CACPGVTEAFF
V gene: TRBV18; D gene: .; clone size: .; J gene: TRBJ2-1; CDR3 DNA: TGTGCCAGCTCACCACAGGGGCCGGATGAGCAGTTCTTC; CDR3 protein: CASSPQGPDEQFF
V gene: TRBV19; D gene: TRBD1; clone size: .; J gene: TRBJ2-1; CDR3 DNA: TGTGCCAGTAGAGGGCAGGGGGCCTACAATGAGCAGTTCTTC; CDR3 protein: CASRGQGAYNEQFF
V gene: TRBV5-1; D gene: TRBD1; clone size: .; J gene: TRBJ2-5; CDR3 DNA: TGCGCCAGCAGCCTAGGACAGGGGGTGAGGGCGCAGTACTTC; CDR3 protein: CASSLGQGVRAQYF
V gene: TRBV2; D gene: .; clone size: .; J gene: TRBJ2-7; CDR3 DNA: TGTGCCATCTCAGAATCGGGGAGCTCCTACGAGCAGTACTTC; CDR3 protein: CAISESGSSYEQYF
V gene: TRBV7-2; D gene: TRBD1; clone size: .; J gene: TRBJ2-3; CDR3 DNA: TGTGCCAGCAGCCATCGGGACAGGGGGGTGCAAGATACGCAGTATTTT; CDR3 protein: CASSHRDRGVQDTQYF
V gene: TRBV27; D gene: TRBD2; clone size: .; J gene: TRBJ2-3; CDR3 DNA: TGTGCCAGCAGTCCATATCGGACTAGCGTGGCGCTAGATACGCAGTATTTT; CDR3 protein: CASSPYRTSVALDTQYF
V gene: TRBV10-3; D gene: TRBD2; clone size: .; J gene: TRBJ2-1; CDR3 DNA: TGTGCCATCAGCGAGACTAGCGGGCCTTACAATGAGCAGTTCTTC; CDR3 protein: CAISETSGPYNEQFF
V gene: TRBV27; D gene: .; clone size: few; J gene: TRBJ2-1; CDR3 DNA: TGTGCCAGCAGAAACAAAATTCTCTCGTTCTTC; CDR3 protein: CASRNKILSFF
V gene: TRBV6-1; D gene: .; clone size: .; J gene: TRBJ1-5; CDR3 DNA: TGTGCCAGCAGTGAGTGGGGCCCCACCAGCCCCCAGCATTTT; CDR3 protein: CASSEWGPTSPQHF
V gene: TRBV18; D gene: .; clone size: .; J gene: TRBJ2-1; CDR3 DNA: TGTGCCAGCTCACTGGCTAGCGTGTTTGAGCAGTTCTTC; CDR3 protein: CASSLASVFEQFF
V gene: TRBV19; D gene: .; clone size: .; J gene: TRBJ2-1; CDR3 DNA: TGTGCCAGTAGTAAAGCTAGCGCGTGGAGGCGATCCTACAATGAGCAGTTCTTC; CDR3 protein: CASSKASAWRRSYNEQFF
V gene: TRBV5-1; D gene: TRBD2; clone size: .; J gene: TRBJ2-1; CDR3 DNA: TGCGCCAGCACTCCCGAGACTACTAGCGGGAGGAGCTCCTACAATGAGCAGTTCTTC; CDR3 protein: CASTPETTSGRSSYNEQFF
V gene: TRBV2; D gene: TRBD1; clone size: .; J gene: TRBJ1-2; CDR3 DNA: TGTGCCAGCAGTGAGACCATTTACAGGGGGCTTGGCTACACCTTC; CDR3 protein: CASSETIYRGLGYTF
V gene: TRBV11-2; D gene: .; clone size: .; J gene: TRBJ2-5; CDR3 DNA: TGTGCCAGCACCCACCCCCTTGCCCACCGGGAGACCCAGTACTTC; CDR3 protein: CASTHPLAHRETQYF
V gene: TRBV5-1; D gene: TRBD1; clone size: .; J gene: TRBJ2-1; CDR3 DNA: TGCGCCAGCAGCCAGGGAAGGGGGCGCCGCTGGGACAATGAGCAGTTCTTC; CDR3 protein: CASSQGRGRRWDNEQFF
V gene: TRBV4-3; D gene: .; clone size: few; J gene: TRBJ2-7; CDR3 DNA: TGCGCCAGCAGCCAAGACAGGGCCACGCCCTACGAGCAGTACTTC; CDR3 protein: CASSQDRATPYEQYF
V gene: TRBV28; D gene: .; clone size: .; J gene: TRBJ1-2; CDR3 DNA: TGTGCCAGCAGTTTACTAAGAGGGCACGATTACACCTTC; CDR3 protein: CASSLLRGHDYTF
V gene: TRBV25-1; D gene: TRBD1; clone size: .; J gene: TRBJ1-2; CDR3 DNA: TGTGCCAGCCAAGGGACAGAGGGCGCCTATGGCTACACCTTC; CDR3 protein: CASQGTEGAYGYTF
V gene: TRBV19; D gene: TRBD2; clone size: .; J gene: TRBJ2-1; CDR3 DNA: TGTGCCAGTAGTATACCCACGACTAGCGGGAGGGCCGATGAGCAGTTCTTC; CDR3 protein: CASSIPTTSGRADEQFF
V gene: TRBV6-6; D gene: .; clone size: .; J gene: TRBJ1-1; CDR3 DNA: TGTGCCAGCAATACGGGGATGGAGTCGGACACTGAAGCTTTCTTT; CDR3 protein: CASNTGMESDTEAFF
V gene: TRBV7-2; D gene: .; clone size: .; J gene: TRBJ2-7; CDR3 DNA: TGTGCCAGCAGCGGTACTAGTCCTAGCTCCTACGAGCAGTACTTC; CDR3 protein: CASSGTSPSSYEQYF
V gene: TRBV7-6; D gene: TRBD1; clone size: .; J gene: TRBJ2-7; CDR3 DNA: TGTGCCAGCAGCTTAAAGGGTGGGACAGGGTGGTACGAGCAGTACTTC; CDR3 protein: CASSLKGGTGWYEQYF
V gene: TRBV29-1; D gene: TRBD1; clone size: .; J gene: TRBJ1-1; CDR3 DNA: TGCAGCGTTCACCAAGACAGGGGGTACACTGAAGCTTTCTTT; CDR3 protein: CSVHQDRGYTEAFF
V gene: TRBV27; D gene: .; clone size: .; J gene: TRBJ2-7; CDR3 DNA: TGTGCCAGCAGTTTAGGGGCACTCACCTACGAGCAGTACTTC; CDR3 protein: CASSLGALTYEQYF
V gene: TRBV28; D gene: .; clone size: few; J gene: TRBJ1-1; CDR3 DNA: TGTGCCAGCTTGAGAACTAACACTGAAGCTTTCTTT; CDR3 protein: CASLRTNTEAFF
V gene: TRBV4-2; D gene: TRBD1; clone size: .; J gene: TRBJ2-6; CDR3 DNA: TGTGCCAGCAGCCAAACAGAGACAGGGGGCTCGGTTTCTGGGGCCAACGTCCTGACTTTC; CDR3 protein: CASSQTETGGSVSGANVLTF
V gene: TRBV5-1; D gene: .; clone size: .; J gene: TRBJ2-5; CDR3 DNA: TGCGCCAGCAACCCTCGGGGGAGTCGGGAGACCCAGTACTTC; CDR3 protein: CASNPRGSRETQYF
V gene: TRBV19; D gene: .; clone size: .; J gene: TRBJ2-1; CDR3 DNA: TGTGCCAGTAGTATAGATGGCGGGCTCTCCTACAATGAGCAGTTCTTC; CDR3 protein: CASSIDGGLSYNEQFF
V gene: TRBV7-9; D gene: TRBD2; clone size: .; J gene: TRBJ2-3; CDR3 DNA: TGTGCCAGCAGCTTATCGGAGACTAGCGGGATTAACACAGATACGCAGTATTTT; CDR3 protein: CASSLSETSGINTDTQYF
V gene: TRBV25-1; D gene: TRBD2; clone size: .; J gene: TRBJ2-2; CDR3 DNA: TGTGCCAGCAGCCCCGGGGTAGCGGGGCCCGCCGGGGAGCTGTTTTTT; CDR3 protein: CASSPGVAGPAGELFF
V gene: TRBV6-5; D gene: TRBD2; clone size: .; J gene: TRBJ2-3; CDR3 DNA: TGTGCCAGCAGTTACCGCCCTGTAGCGGGAGCAGATACGCAGTATTTT; CDR3 protein: CASSYRPVAGADTQYF
V gene: TRBV5-1; D gene: .; clone size: .; J gene: TRBJ2-7; CDR3 DNA: TGCGCCAGCAGAGCTCCGACATACGAGCAGTACTTC; CDR3 protein: CASRAPTYEQYF
V gene: TRBV7-6; D gene: TRBD2; clone size: .; J gene: TRBJ2-2; CDR3 DNA: TGTGCCAGCAGCACAGTGGCTAGCGGGACTGGCACCGGGGAGCTGTTTTTT; CDR3 protein: CASSTVASGTGTGELFF
V gene: TRBV5-1; D gene: TRBD2; clone size: .; J gene: TRBJ2-7; CDR3 DNA: TGCGCCAGCAGCCTCCCCGGACTAGCGCCCTACGAGCAGTACTTC; CDR3 protein: CASSLPGLAPYEQYF